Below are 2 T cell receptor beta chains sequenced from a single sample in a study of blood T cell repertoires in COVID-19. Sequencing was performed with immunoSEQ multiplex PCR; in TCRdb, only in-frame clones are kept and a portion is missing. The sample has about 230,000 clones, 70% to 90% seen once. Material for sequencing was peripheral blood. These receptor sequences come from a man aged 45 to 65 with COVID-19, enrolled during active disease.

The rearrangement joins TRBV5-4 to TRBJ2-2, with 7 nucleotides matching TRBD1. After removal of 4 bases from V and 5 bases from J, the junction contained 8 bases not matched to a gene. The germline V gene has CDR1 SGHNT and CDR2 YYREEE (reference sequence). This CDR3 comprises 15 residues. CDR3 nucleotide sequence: TGTGCCAGCAGCCCCTCAGGGGGACGGACCGGGGAGCTGTTTTTT. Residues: CASSPSGGRTGELFF.

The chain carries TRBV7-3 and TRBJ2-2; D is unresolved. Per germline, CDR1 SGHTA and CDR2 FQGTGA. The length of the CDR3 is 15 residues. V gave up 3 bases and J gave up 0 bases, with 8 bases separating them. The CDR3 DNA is TGTGCCAGCAGCTTGGGCTCATCGAACACCGGGGAGCTGTTTTTT. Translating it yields CASSLGSSNTGELFF.